These T cell receptor beta chains were read from a single sample in a study of blood T cells in healthy people across ages. Each CDR3 protein gets one entry after TCRdb re-called the 5' RACE reads with MiXCR. Of 540,000 or so distinct CDR3 sequences listed, approximately 25% are singletons. The sample was blood. The receptors here all came from a woman between 70 and 85 years old in good health. CDR3s leave out the opening cysteine and the closing phenylalanine or tryptophan.

TRBJ2-2	TRBV27	ASNPTGSGELF
TRBJ2-5	TRBV7-2	ASSLKRGGQETQY
TRBJ1-1	TRBV29-1	SVEVLTGVAF
TRBJ2-7	TRBV27	ASSSMGTYSYEQY
TRBJ2-5	TRBV5-1	ASSGDNQETQY
TRBJ1-1	TRBV27	ASSLFEGSSGNTEAF
TRBJ2-3	TRBV20-1	SARDRASGTDTQY
TRBJ2-2	TRBV7-7	ASGLGAAGTGELF
TRBJ1-1	TRBV7-9	ASSLGRDAEAF
TRBJ2-5	TRBV7-2	ASSFAGGIQETQY
TRBJ2-7	TRBV6-2/TRBV6-3	ASISAGGLYEQY
TRBJ2-5	TRBV5-1	ASSFNLAGGETQY
TRBJ2-1	TRBV10-3	AIMSGGNNEQF
TRBJ2-3	TRBV5-6	ASSLERSGTYSTDTQY
TRBJ1-4	TRBV4-1	ASSQGRDRSTATNEKLF
TRBJ2-5	TRBV6-2/TRBV6-3	ASMESGASETQY
TRBJ2-1	TRBV7-3	ASSLWSSVYNEQF
TRBJ1-1	TRBV20-1	SAPGTGGDTEAF
TRBJ2-7	TRBV7-2	ASSLKWGAPYEQY
TRBJ2-4	TRBV11-2	ASSFSLGTAGNIQY